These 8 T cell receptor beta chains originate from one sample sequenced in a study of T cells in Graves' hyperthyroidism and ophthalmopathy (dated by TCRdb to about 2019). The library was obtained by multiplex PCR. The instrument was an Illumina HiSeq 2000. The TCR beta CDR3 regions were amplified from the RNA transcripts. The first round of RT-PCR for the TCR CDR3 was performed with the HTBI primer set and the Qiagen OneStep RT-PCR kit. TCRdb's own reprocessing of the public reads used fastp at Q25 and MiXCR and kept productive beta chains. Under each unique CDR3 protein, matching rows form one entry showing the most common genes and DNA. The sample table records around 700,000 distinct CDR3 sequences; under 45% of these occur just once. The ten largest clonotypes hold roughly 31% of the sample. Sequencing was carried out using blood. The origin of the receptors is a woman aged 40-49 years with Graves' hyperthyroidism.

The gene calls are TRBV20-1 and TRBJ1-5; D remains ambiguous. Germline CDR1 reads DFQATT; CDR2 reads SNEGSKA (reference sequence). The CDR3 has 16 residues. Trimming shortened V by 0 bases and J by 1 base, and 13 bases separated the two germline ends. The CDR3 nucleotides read TGCAGTGCTAGAGATTCGAGGGCATCGAGCAATCAGCCCCAGCATTTT. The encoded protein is CSARDSRASSNQPQHF.

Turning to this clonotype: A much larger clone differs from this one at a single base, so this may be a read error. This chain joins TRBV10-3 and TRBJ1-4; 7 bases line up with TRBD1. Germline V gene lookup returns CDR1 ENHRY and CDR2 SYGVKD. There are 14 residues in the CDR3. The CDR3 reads CAISPQGIREKLVF. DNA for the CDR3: TGTGCCATCAGCCCACAGGGGATCAGGGAAAAACTGGTTTTT.

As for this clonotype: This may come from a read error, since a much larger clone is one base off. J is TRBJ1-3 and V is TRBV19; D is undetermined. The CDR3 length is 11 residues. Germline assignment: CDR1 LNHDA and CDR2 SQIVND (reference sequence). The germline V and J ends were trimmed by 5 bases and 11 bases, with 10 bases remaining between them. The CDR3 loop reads CASSFGVSIYF. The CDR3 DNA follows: TGTGCCAGTAGTTTCGGGGTTTCCATATATTTT.

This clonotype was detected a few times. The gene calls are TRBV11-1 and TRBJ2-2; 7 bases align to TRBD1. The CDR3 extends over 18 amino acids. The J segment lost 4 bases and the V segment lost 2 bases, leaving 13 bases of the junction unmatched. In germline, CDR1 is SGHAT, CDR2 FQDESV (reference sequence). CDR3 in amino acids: CASSLRAGGFVLTGELFF. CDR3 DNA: TGTGCCAGCAGCTTACGTGCAGGGGGTTTCGTACTCACCGGGGAGCTGTTTTTT.

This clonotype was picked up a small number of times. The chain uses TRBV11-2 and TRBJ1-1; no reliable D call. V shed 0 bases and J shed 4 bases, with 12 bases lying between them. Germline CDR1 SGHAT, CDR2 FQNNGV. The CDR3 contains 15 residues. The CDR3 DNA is TGTGCCAGCAGCTTAGAAGAGGTCGAGGGCACTGAAGCTTTCTTT. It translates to CASSLEEVEGTEAFF.

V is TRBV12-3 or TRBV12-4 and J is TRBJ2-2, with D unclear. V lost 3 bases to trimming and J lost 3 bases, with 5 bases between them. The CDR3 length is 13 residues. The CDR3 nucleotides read TGTGCCAGCAGTTTTTGGGACACCGGGGAGCTGTTTTTT. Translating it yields CASSFWDTGELFF.

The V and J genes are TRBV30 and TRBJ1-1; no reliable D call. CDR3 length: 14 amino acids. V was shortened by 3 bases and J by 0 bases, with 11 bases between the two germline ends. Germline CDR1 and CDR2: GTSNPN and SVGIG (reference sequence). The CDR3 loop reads CAWRRTDMNTEAFF. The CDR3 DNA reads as TGTGCCTGGAGGCGGACGGATATGAACACTGAAGCTTTCTTT.

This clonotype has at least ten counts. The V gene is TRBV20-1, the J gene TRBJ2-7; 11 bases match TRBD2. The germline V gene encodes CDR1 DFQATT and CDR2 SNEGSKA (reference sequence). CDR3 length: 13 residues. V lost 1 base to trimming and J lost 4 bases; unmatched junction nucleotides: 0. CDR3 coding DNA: TGCAGTGCTAGAGCTAGCGGGAGGTACGAGCAGTACTTC. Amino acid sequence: CSARASGRYEQYF.